The rows below give T cell receptor beta chains drawn from one sample of a study of cytomegalovirus exposure and HLA in healthy donors. Some clones are missing from TCRdb's copy, which holds only in-frame ones; the method was immunoSEQ multiplex PCR. Of around 170,000 clones listed, more than 75% are singletons. Source material: PBMCs. These receptors were taken from a man aged 40-49 years in good health and CMV-seronegative. Both conserved end residues are part of each CDR3.

V: TRBV19; CDR3: CASSIVSGEQYF
V: TRBV11-3; CDR3: CASSGARANTEAFF
V: TRBV11-3; CDR3: CASSFYSGGASYNEQFF
V: TRBV6-6; CDR3: CASSYQWQSGNTIYF
V: TRBV2; CDR3: CASSERRGAGGNTIYF
V: TRBV19; CDR3: CASDRTGGKGNQPQHF
V: TRBV7-6; CDR3: CASSPELSSYNEQFF
V: TRBV18; CDR3: CASSPQGSYNEQFF
V: TRBV10-2; CDR3: CASSEYSPDNEQFF
V: TRBV28; CDR3: CASSLQAPVNTEAFF
V: TRBV5-1; CDR3: CASSLGGQGISYEQYF
V: TRBV28; CDR3: CASSLGESPYGYTF
V: TRBV19; CDR3: CASSIRYRGAGETQYF
V: TRBV5-1; CDR3: CASSPGQGGNTIYF
V: TRBV4-1; CDR3: CASSQLGRGPRSYGHTF
V: TRBV9; CDR3: CASSAGGGSRNTEAFF
V: TRBV10-3; CDR3: CAISEQAGGTEAFF